This TCR beta chain derives from a study of blood T cell repertoires in COVID-19. Using immunoSEQ multiplex PCR, the repertoire was profiled, and TCRdb retains in-frame clones only, with some absent. The sample gives 150,000 to 200,000 clones, just over 85% of which show up once; around 8.6% is in the top ten. Germline lookup yields CDR1 MDHEN and CDR2 SYDVKM. The CDR3 covers 13 residues. The V gene lost 6 bases and the J gene lost 3 bases, with 11 bases spanning the gap. The TCR sequence derives from a man in his fifties or sixties with active or convalescent COVID-19. The V gene is TRBV28, the J gene TRBJ1-1, with D tentatively TRBD1 (5 bases). Sequencing was done on a sample of peripheral blood. CDR3 nucleotides: TGTGCCAGCAGCGAGGCGGGGGACACTGAAGCTTTCTTT. Its protein is CASSEAGDTEAFF.